Sequencing of this TCR beta chain was carried out in a study of a mutant IDH1 vaccine in newly diagnosed glioma. At the level of the study: Patients' prior therapy spanned radiotherapy, temozolomide, or both; most underwent both. V12 came at week 35, V13 at week 47.

Comment on this clone: What it binds is unknown.

Study-wide findings and caveats: Top-clonotype changes in peripheral T cells seemed unrelated to pseudoprogression.

Assay: immunoSEQ multiplex PCR; the TCRdb copy retains only in-frame clones and omits some. This table holds about 46,000 clones, around 94% found once. Sample time point: week 35, safety follow-up. A 20-mer mutant IDH1 peptide at 300 ug was injected subcutaneously with topical imiquimod. Germline lookup yields CDR1 SQVTM and CDR2 ANQGSEA. The CDR3 is 15 residues long. V shed 4 bases and J shed 0 bases, with 16 bases lying between them. The clonotype was recovered from a middle-aged man with glioma. V is TRBV29-1 and J is TRBJ2-7; possible D gene TRBD2, 6 bases. This specimen consisted of PBMCs, obtained from a glioma patient whose treatment included an IDH1 peptide vaccine. As DNA, the CDR3 is TGCAGCGTTGGATTCCGGCGGGACCTCTCCTACGAGCAGTACTTC. It yields the protein CSVGFRRDLSYEQYF.